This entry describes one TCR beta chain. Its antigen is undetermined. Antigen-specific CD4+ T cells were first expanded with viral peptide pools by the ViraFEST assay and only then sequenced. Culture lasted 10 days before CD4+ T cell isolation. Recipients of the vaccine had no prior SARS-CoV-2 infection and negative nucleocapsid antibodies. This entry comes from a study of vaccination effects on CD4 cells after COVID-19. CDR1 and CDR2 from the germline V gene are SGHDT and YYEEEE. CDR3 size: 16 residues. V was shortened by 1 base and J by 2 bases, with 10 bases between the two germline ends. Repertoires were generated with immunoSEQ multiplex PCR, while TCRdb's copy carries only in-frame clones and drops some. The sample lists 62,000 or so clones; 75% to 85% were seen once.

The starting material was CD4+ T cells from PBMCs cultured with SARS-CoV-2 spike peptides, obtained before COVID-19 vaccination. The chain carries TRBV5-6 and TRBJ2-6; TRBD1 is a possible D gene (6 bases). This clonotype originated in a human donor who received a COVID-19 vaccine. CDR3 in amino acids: CASSLYSGAGANVLTF. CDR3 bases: TGTGCCAGCAGCTTGTATTCAGGGGCTGGGGCCAACGTCCTGACTTTC. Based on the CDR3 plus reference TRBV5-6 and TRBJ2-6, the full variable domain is DAGVTQSPTHLIKTRGQQVTLRCSPKSGHDTVSWYQQALGQGPQFIFQYYEEEERQRGNFPDRFSGHQFPNYSSELNVNALLLGDSALYLCASSLYSGAGANVLTFGAGSRLTVL.